The source of this TCR beta chain is a study of blood T cell repertoires in COVID-19. Study summary: Samples taken during acute and convalescent COVID-19 were collected in the United States, Italy and Spain. Sources were T cells, B-cell-depleted T cells, or PBMCs; the material itself was cDNA or gDNA.

This clone has only a few counts. Per the original methods: Reference gene primer amplification yielded estimated nucleated cell counts. The method was immunoSEQ multiplex PCR; TCRdb's version includes in-frame clones alone and lacks a portion of them. The DNA was the basis for D and trimming; V, J and clone size are from that table. Found here are 110,000 to 150,000 clones, around 82% of them singletons; the top ten hold around 7.8%. Per the germline V gene, CDR1 is SGHTS and CDR2 is YDEGEE. The V gene lost 4 bases and the J gene lost 5 bases, with 9 bases spanning the gap. The CDR3 has 13 amino acids.

V and J are TRBV5-8 and TRBJ2-2, with D hard to call. This sequence originates from a human donor in a cohort sampled during active COVID-19. The sequenced sample consisted of peripheral blood. The CDR3 spells CASSNYLTGELFF. The CDR3 region has the DNA TGTGCCAGCAGCAACTATTTAACCGGGGAGCTGTTTTTT.